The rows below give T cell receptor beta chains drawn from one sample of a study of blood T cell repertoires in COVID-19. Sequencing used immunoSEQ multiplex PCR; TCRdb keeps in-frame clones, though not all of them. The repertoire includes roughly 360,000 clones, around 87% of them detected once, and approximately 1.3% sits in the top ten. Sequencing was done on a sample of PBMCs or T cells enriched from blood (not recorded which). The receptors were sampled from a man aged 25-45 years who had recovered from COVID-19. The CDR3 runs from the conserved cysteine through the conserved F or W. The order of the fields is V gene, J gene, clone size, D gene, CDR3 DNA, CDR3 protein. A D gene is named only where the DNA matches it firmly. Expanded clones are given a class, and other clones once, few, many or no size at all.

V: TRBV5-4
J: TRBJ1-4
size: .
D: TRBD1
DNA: TGTGCCAGCAGCTCAGGGGGGAAAGATGAAAAACTGTTTTTT
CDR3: CASSSGGKDEKLFF

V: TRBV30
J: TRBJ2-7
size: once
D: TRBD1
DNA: TGTGCCTGGACAGGGGGATACGAGCAGTACTTC
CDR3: CAWTGGYEQYF

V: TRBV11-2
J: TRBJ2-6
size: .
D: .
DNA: TGTGCCAGCAGCTTAGATGGCTCCAAGATCCGCTCTGGGGCCAACGTCCTGACTTTC
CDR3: CASSLDGSKIRSGANVLTF

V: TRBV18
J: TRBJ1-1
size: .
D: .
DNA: TGTGCCAGCTCACTATCTCGGGTGGTGAACACTGAAGCTTTCTTT
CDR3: CASSLSRVVNTEAFF

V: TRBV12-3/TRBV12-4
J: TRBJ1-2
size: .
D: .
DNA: TGTGCCAGCACCCCGGGGAGCCTCTATGGCTACACCTTC
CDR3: CASTPGSLYGYTF

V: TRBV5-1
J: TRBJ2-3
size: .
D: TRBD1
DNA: TGCGCCAGCAGCTCTGGGACAGGGGGTACAGATACGCAGTATTTT
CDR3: CASSSGTGGTDTQYF

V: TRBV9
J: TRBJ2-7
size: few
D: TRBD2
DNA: TGTGCCAGCAGCCCTCTAGCGGGGGCTACCTACGAGCAGTACTTC
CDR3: CASSPLAGATYEQYF

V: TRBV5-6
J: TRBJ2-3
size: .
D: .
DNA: TGTGCCAGCAGCTTATCCCTCTACACAGATACGCAGTATTTT
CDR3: CASSLSLYTDTQYF

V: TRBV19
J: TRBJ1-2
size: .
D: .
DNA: TGTGCCAGTAGTATGAGCAGGGGCGGCAACTATGGCTACACCTTC
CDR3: CASSMSRGGNYGYTF

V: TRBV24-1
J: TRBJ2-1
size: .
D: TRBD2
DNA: TGTGCCACCAGTGACCCACTAGCGGGGGAGCAGTTCTTC
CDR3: CATSDPLAGEQFF

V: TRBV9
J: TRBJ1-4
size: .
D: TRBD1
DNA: TGTGCCAGCAGTGGGACAGGGATCCCGAATGAAAAACTGTTTTTT
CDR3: CASSGTGIPNEKLFF

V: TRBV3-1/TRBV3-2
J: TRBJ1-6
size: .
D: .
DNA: TGTGCCAGCAGCCATCCCCCCGGGGTAGGGTCACCCCTCCACTTT
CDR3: CASSHPPGVGSPLHF

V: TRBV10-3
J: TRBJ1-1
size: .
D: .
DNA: TGTGCCATCAGGGCAGGGCTGAACACTGAAGCTTTCTTT
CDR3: CAIRAGLNTEAFF

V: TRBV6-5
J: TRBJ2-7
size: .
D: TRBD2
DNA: TGTGCCAGCAGTTTCGCCTTTTTAGCGGGGGTTGTCGAGCAGTACTTC
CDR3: CASSFAFLAGVVEQYF

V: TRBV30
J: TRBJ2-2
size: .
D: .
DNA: TGTGCCTGGAGTCGAACAGGGTGGAGCGGGGAGCTGTTTTTT
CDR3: CAWSRTGWSGELFF

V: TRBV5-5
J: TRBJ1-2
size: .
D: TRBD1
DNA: TGTGCCAGCAGCTTGGCTGATCCGGGACAGAGAGGCTATGGCTACACCTTC
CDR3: CASSLADPGQRGYGYTF

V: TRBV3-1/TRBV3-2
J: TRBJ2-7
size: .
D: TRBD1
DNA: TGTGCCAGCAGCTGGGGACAGGACTGGCAGTACTTC
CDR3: CASSWGQDWQYF

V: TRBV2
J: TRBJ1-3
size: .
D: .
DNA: TGTGCCACTACAGGGTCTGGAAACACCATATATTTT
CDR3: CATTGSGNTIYF

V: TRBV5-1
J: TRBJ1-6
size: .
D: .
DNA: TGCGCCAGCAGCCCAAGTGGGGCTAATTCACCCCTCCACTTT
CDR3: CASSPSGANSPLHF

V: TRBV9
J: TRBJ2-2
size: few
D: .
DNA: TGTGCCAGCAGCTTTTACCAGGCCGCCCCCAGGGAGCTGTTTTTT
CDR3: CASSFYQAAPRELFF